This TCR beta chain was profiled in a study of OX40 agonist ivuxolimab in advanced cancers. Systemic immunosuppression or a history of autoimmune disease excluded patients. At cycle 4 day 1, cycle 7 day 1, and baseline, blood was sampled. V was cut by 0 bases and J by 0 bases, with 10 bases left in between. The length of the CDR3 is 15 residues. Per the germline V gene, CDR1 is SGHRS and CDR2 is YFSETQ. In its sample, this clone was seen once. TCRdb's table, derived via immunoSEQ multiplex PCR, lists solely in-frame clones and lacks some. The table lists about 63,000 clones, roughly nine tenths of them singletons.

The chain carries TRBV5-1 and TRBJ2-7; TRBD2 is a possible D gene (6 bases). The specimen was CD4+ or CD8+ T cells sorted from blood, collected in a trial of the OX40 agonist ivuxolimab. The source is an adult with an advanced solid tumor such as melanoma, head and neck, liver or kidney cancer. In nucleotides, the CDR3 is TGCGCCAGCAGCTTGGCCCGGGGGTACTCCTACGAGCAGTACTTC. This sequence encodes CASSLARGYSYEQYF.